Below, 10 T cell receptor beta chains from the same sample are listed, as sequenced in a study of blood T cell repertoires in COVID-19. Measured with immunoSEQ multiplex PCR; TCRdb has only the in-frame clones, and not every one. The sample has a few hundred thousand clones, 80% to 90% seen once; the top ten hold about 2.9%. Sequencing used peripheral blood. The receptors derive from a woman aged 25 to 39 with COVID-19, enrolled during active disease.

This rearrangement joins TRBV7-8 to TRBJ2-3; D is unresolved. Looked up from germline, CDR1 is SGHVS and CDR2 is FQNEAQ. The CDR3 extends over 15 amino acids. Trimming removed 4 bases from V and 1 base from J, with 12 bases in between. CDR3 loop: CASSSYEVGTDTQYF. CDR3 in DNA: TGTGCCAGCAGCTCGTATGAGGTCGGCACAGATACGCAGTATTTT. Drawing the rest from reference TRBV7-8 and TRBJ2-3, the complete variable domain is GAGVSQSPRYKVAKRGQDVALRCDPISGHVSLFWYQQALGQGPEFLTYFQNEAQLDKSGLPSDRFFAERPEGSVSTLKIQRTQQEDSAVYLCASSSYEVGTDTQYFGPGTRLTVL.

The CDR3 loop reads CATSRADQETQYF. The CDR3 DNA reads as TGTGCCACCAGCAGGGCGGATCAAGAGACCCAGTACTTC. The chain is built from TRBV15 and TRBJ2-5; no firm D call. The V and J ends lost 3 bases and 2 bases respectively, with 7 bases between them. CDR3 length equals 13 residues. CDR1 is LNHNV and CDR2 is YYDKDF in the germline V gene (reference sequence).

The CDR3 here is CASSEWTSGTDTQYF. DNA for the CDR3: TGTGCCAGCAGTGAGTGGACTAGCGGCACAGATACGCAGTATTTT. J is TRBJ2-3 and V is TRBV25-1, with 9 bases identical to TRBD2. This CDR3 has 15 amino acids. J lost 1 base, V lost 3 bases, and 2 bases had no gene match. Germline V CDR1 and CDR2: MGHDK, SYGVNS. Based on the CDR3 plus reference TRBV25-1 and TRBJ2-3, the full variable domain is EADIYQTPRYLVIGTGKKITLECSQTMGHDKMYWYQQDPGMELHLIHYSYGVNSTEKGDLSSESTVSRIRTEHFPLTLESARPSHTSQYLCASSEWTSGTDTQYFGPGTRLTVL.

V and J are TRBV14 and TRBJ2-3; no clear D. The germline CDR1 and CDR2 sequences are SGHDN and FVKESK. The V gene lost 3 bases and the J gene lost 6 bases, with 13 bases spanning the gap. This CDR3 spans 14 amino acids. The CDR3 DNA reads TGTGCCAGCAGCCAGCGCGAACCGGTGGATACGCAGTATTTT. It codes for CASSQREPVDTQYF.

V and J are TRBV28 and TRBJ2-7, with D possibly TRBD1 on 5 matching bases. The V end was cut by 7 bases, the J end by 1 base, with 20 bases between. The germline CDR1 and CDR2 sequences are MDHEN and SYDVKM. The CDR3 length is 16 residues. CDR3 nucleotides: TGTGCCAGCATAAGTAGCTGGACAAAAGGTTCCTACGAGCAGTACTTC. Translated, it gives CASISSWTKGSYEQYF.

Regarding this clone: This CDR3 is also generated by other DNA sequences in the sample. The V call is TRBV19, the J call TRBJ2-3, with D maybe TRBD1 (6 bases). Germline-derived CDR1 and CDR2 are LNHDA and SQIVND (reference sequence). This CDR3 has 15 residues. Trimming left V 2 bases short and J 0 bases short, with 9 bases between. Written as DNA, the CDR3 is TGTGCCAGTAGTATATCAGGGGCCAGCACAGATACGCAGTATTTT. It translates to CASSISGASTDTQYF. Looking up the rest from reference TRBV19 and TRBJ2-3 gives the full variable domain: DGGITQSPKYLFRKEGQNVTLSCEQNLNHDAMYWYRQDPGQGLRLIYYSQIVNDFQKGDIAEGYSVSREKKESFPLTVTSAQKNPTAFYLCASSISGASTDTQYFGPGTRLTVL.

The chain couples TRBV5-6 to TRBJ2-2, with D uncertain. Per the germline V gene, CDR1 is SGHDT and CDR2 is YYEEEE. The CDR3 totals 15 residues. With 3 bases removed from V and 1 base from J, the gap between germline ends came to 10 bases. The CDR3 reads CASSWFSLNTGELFF. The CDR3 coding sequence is TGTGCCAGCAGCTGGTTTAGTTTGAACACCGGGGAGCTGTTTTTT. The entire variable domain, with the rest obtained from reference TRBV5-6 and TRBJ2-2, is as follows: DAGVTQSPTHLIKTRGQQVTLRCSPKSGHDTVSWYQQALGQGPQFIFQYYEEEERQRGNFPDRFSGHQFPNYSSELNVNALLLGDSALYLCASSWFSLNTGELFFGEGSRLTVL.

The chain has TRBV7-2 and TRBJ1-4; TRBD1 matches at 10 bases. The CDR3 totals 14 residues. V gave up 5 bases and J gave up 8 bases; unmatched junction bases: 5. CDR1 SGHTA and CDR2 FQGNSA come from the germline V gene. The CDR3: CASSPDRGMEKLFF. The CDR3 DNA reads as TGTGCCAGCAGCCCGGACAGGGGGATGGAAAAACTGTTTTTT.

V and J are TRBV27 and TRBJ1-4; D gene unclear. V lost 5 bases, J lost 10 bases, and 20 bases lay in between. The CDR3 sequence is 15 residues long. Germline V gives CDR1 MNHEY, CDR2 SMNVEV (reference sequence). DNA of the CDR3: TGTGCCAGCAGTCCTAAATTGGAGGTATGGGGAAAACTGTTTTTT. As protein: CASSPKLEVWGKLFF.

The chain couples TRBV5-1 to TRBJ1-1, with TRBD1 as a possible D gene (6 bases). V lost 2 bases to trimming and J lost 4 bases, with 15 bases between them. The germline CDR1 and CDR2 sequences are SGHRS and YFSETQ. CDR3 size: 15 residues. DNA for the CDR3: TGCGCCAGCAGCTTCCCAGCAGGGGTAGGCACTGAAGCTTTCTTT. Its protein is CASSFPAGVGTEAFF.